The rows below give T cell receptor beta chains drawn from one sample of a study of blood T cell repertoires in COVID-19. Assay: immunoSEQ multiplex PCR; the TCRdb copy retains only in-frame clones and omits some. The data contain fewer than 250,000 clones, just over 85% of them singletons. The sequencing sample was made of peripheral blood. The receptors were gathered from a man in his forties or fifties with acute or convalescent COVID-19. CDR3s include the opening cysteine and the closing phenylalanine or tryptophan. A D gene is named only where the DNA matches it firmly. Clone size is not always given. Where it is, it says once, few, many or a class for expanded clones.

CASSHEGVGNIQYF TGTGCCAGCAGCCACGAGGGGGTCGGGAACATTCAGTACTTC TRBV5-6 - TRBJ2-4 -
CASSPQGTGAGGYTF TGTGCCAGCAGCCCGCAGGGGACAGGGGCTGGCGGCTACACCTTC TRBV7-9 TRBD1 TRBJ1-2 -
CATALGVDQPQHF TGTGCCACCGCGCTGGGAGTCGATCAGCCCCAGCATTTT TRBV19 - TRBJ1-5 -
CASSLAQLNEQYF TGCGCCAGCAGCTTGGCCCAGTTGAACGAGCAGTACTTC TRBV5-1 - TRBJ2-7 -
CASSLQGSTDTQYF TGTGCCAGTAGCTTACAGGGAAGCACAGATACGCAGTATTTT TRBV19 - TRBJ2-3 -
CASSQTWDRGHTF TGTGCCAGCAGTCAAACTTGGGACAGGGGACACACCTTC TRBV6-5 TRBD1 TRBJ1-2 -
CASSVGGHNSPLHF TGTGCCAGCAGCGTCGGGGGACATAATTCACCCCTCCACTTT TRBV2 - TRBJ1-6 few
CASSLWQGRYDEQFF TGTGCCAGCAGCTTATGGCAGGGGAGATATGATGAGCAGTTCTTC TRBV7-9 - TRBJ2-1 few
CASSFPGTGGEKLFF TGTGCCAGCAGCTTCCCCGGGACAGGGGGCGAAAAACTGTTTTTT TRBV5-5 TRBD1 TRBJ1-4 -
CASSERPRGDEQFF TGTGCCAGCAGTGAAAGGCCAAGGGGCGATGAGCAGTTCTTC TRBV6-1 - TRBJ2-1 once
CASSSSDRGRKNEQFF TGTGCCAGCAGCTCCAGCGACAGGGGGCGGAAAAATGAGCAGTTCTTC TRBV11-3 TRBD1 TRBJ2-1 -
CASRGEDGYTF TGTGCCAGCAGGGGGGAGGATGGCTACACCTTC TRBV2 - TRBJ1-2 -
CAVEGLAAYEQYF TGTGCCGTCGAGGGACTAGCAGCCTACGAGCAGTACTTC TRBV6-5 TRBD2 TRBJ2-7 -
CASSSYTLEAFF TGTGCCAGCAGTTCTTACACCCTAGAGGCTTTCTTT TRBV6-2/TRBV6-3 - TRBJ1-1 -
CASSFGGGPRSGANVLTF TGCGCCAGCAGCTTTGGGGGAGGGCCCCGCTCTGGGGCCAACGTCCTGACTTTC TRBV5-1 TRBD2 TRBJ2-6 -
CASSLSHRQGTYEQYF TGCGCCAGCAGCTTGTCCCACCGACAGGGGACCTACGAGCAGTACTTC TRBV5-1 TRBD1 TRBJ2-7 -
CASSIASRTSGGSSTGELFF TGTGCCAGTAGTATCGCCTCCCGGACTAGCGGGGGATCAAGCACCGGGGAGCTGTTTTTT TRBV19 TRBD2 TRBJ2-2 -
CASSPGTNYNQPQHF TGTGCCAGCAGCCCGGGGACAAACTACAATCAGCCCCAGCATTTT TRBV3-1/TRBV3-2 - TRBJ1-5 once
CATRLVDEQYF TGTGCCACCCGACTGGTAGACGAGCAGTACTTC TRBV28 - TRBJ2-7 once
CASSIVSGGETQYF TGTGCCAGTAGTATAGTATCCGGGGGAGAGACCCAGTACTTC TRBV19 - TRBJ2-5 -
CASSLGDRNYEQYF TGCGCCAGCAGCTTGGGGGACAGGAACTACGAGCAGTACTTC TRBV5-1 TRBD1 TRBJ2-7 -
CASRDLLNTIYF TGTGCCAGCAGAGACTTACTAAACACCATATATTTT TRBV27 - TRBJ1-3 -
CASSFTYGGVDEQFF TGTGCCAGCAGCTTTACGTACGGGGGGGTGGATGAGCAGTTCTTC TRBV7-9 TRBD2 TRBJ2-1 -
CASKSTGDNQPQHF TGTGCCAGCAAGTCGACAGGGGATAATCAGCCCCAGCATTTT TRBV3-1/TRBV3-2 TRBD1 TRBJ1-5 -
CASSHSADSTYEQYF TGTGCCAGCAGCCATTCTGCAGATTCCACCTACGAGCAGTACTTC TRBV4-2 - TRBJ2-7 -
CASSMGGFGEKLFF TGTGCCAGTAGTATGGGGGGTTTCGGTGAAAAACTGTTTTTT TRBV19 - TRBJ1-4 -
CASSSGTGGIRNQPQHF TGTGCCAGCAGTTCCGGGACAGGAGGGATTCGCAATCAGCCCCAGCATTTT TRBV27 TRBD1 TRBJ1-5 -
CASSLTRTGNYGYTF TGTGCCAGCAGCTTAACGAGGACAGGGAACTATGGCTACACCTTC TRBV7-3 TRBD1 TRBJ1-2 -
CASSLRFGDVNTEAFF TGTGCCAGCAGCTTAAGGTTCGGAGACGTGAACACTGAAGCTTTCTTT TRBV11-2 - TRBJ1-1 -
CASSLGGPAETQYF TGCGCCAGCAGCTTGGGGGGGCCCGCGGAGACCCAGTACTTC TRBV5-1 - TRBJ2-5 -
CASRDGEWQYSGNTIYF TGTGCCAGCAGAGACGGGGAGTGGCAGTACTCTGGAAACACCATATATTTT TRBV2 - TRBJ1-3 -
CAWGTGVGNEQFF TGTGCCTGGGGGACAGGGGTTGGGAATGAGCAGTTCTTC TRBV30 TRBD1 TRBJ2-1 -
CASSEAANSYNSPLHF TGCGCCAGCAGTGAGGCAGCGAACTCCTATAATTCACCCCTCCACTTT TRBV10-2 - TRBJ1-6 -
CASSPGGRTEAFF TGTGCCAGCAGTCCAGGGGGCCGTACTGAAGCTTTCTTT TRBV3-1/TRBV3-2 TRBD1 TRBJ1-1 -
CASRRWTGSMNTEAFF TGCGCCAGCAGGAGATGGACAGGTTCCATGAACACTGAAGCTTTCTTT TRBV5-1 TRBD1 TRBJ1-1 -
CASRNEGSGYEQYF TGTGCCAGCAGGAACGAGGGCAGCGGCTACGAGCAGTACTTC TRBV6-6 - TRBJ2-7 -
CASSQARPRRGYYTDTQYF TGTGCCAGCAGCCAAGCCCGCCCCCGACGCGGATACTACACAGATACGCAGTATTTT TRBV11-2 - TRBJ2-3 -
CASSYSRGGSNQPQHF TGTGCCAGCAGTTACTCGAGGGGAGGTAGCAATCAGCCCCAGCATTTT TRBV6-2/TRBV6-3 - TRBJ1-5 -
CASSVDQGVGYTF TGCGCCAGCAGCGTCGACCAGGGGGTTGGCTACACCTTC TRBV5-1 TRBD1 TRBJ1-2 -
CASSLSRGAQTDTQYF TGTGCCAGCAGTTTAAGTCGGGGGGCGCAAACAGATACGCAGTATTTT TRBV7-3 - TRBJ2-3 -
CASSYGGGLPHEQYF TGTGCCAGCAGTTACGGCGGGGGCCTTCCCCACGAGCAGTACTTC TRBV6-5 - TRBJ2-7 -
CSVGTVNTEAFF TGCAGCGTGGGGACAGTGAACACTGAAGCTTTCTTT TRBV29-1 TRBD1 TRBJ1-1 -
CASSRQGGNQPQHF TGCGCCAGCAGCCGACAGGGTGGGAATCAGCCCCAGCATTTT TRBV4-1 TRBD1 TRBJ1-5 -
CASSPKTESRYNSPLHF TGTGCCAGCAGCCCCAAGACTGAAAGCCGCTATAATTCACCCCTCCACTTT TRBV7-8 - TRBJ1-6 -
CAISDGLGLAGWADTQYF TGTGCCATCAGTGACGGTCTGGGACTCGCAGGGTGGGCAGATACGCAGTATTTT TRBV10-3 - TRBJ2-3 -
CASSLQGANTEAFF TGCGCCAGCAGCTTACAGGGGGCAAACACTGAAGCTTTCTTT TRBV5-1 TRBD1 TRBJ1-1 once